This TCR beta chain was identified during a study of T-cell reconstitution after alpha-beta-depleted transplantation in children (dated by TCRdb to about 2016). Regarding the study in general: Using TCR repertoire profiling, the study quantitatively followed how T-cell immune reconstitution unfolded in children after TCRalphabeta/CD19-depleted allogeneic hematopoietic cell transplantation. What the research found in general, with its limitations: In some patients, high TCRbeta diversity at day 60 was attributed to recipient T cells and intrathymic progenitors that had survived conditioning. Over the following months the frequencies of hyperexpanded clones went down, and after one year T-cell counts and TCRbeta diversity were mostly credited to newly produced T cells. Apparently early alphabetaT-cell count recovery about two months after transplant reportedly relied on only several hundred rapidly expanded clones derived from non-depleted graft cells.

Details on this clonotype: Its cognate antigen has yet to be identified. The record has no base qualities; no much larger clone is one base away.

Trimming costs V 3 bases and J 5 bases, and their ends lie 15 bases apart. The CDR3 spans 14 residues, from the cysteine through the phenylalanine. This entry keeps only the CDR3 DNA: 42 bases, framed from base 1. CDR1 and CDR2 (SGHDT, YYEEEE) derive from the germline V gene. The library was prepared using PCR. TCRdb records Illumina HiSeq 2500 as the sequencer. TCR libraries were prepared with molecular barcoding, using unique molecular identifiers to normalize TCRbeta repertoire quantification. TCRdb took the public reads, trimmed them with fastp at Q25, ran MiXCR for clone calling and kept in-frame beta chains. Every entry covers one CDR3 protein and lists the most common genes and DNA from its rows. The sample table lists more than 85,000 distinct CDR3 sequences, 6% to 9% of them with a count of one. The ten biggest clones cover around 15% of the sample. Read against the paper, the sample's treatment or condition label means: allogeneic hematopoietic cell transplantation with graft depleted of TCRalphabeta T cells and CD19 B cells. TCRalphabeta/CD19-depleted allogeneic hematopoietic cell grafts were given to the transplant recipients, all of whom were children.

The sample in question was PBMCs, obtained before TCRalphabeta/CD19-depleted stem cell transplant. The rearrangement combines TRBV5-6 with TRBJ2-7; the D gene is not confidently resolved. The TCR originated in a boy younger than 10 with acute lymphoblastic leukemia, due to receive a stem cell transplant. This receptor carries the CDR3 CASSSARRGHEQYF. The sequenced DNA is TGTGCCAGCAGCTCCGCTAGACGCGGCCACGAGCAGTACTTC.